This T cell receptor (beta chain) appears in the sequencing data of a study of T-cell reconstitution after alpha-beta-depleted transplantation in children. Study conclusions and caveats: Expanded graft clones, several hundred of them, were reportedly the source of alpha-beta T cells about two months after transplant. T-cell numbers and diversity one year post-transplant derived largely from freshly generated T cells.

The CDR3 length is 14 residues. CDR1 is DFQATT and CDR2 is SNEGSKA in the germline V gene (reference sequence). Trimming stripped 7 bases from V and 6 bases from J, with 20 bases between. Unique molecular identifiers were incorporated during preparation of the TCRbeta library. One entry per CDR3 protein, called by TCRdb with MiXCR from the PCR reads. The table shows a few hundred thousand distinct CDR3 sequences, with about 6.6% occurring only once. This clonotype was recorded at least ten times. Antigen: not known. The material was PBMCs, obtained before TCRalphabeta/CD19-depleted stem cell transplant. The chain is built from TRBV20-1 and TRBJ2-3; tentatively, D is TRBD2 (5 bases). The clonotype comes from a boy aged 2 to 10 with acute lymphoblastic leukemia, due to receive a stem cell transplant. The CDR3 is CSVAGLRDEDTQYF. The DNA for the CDR3 is TGCAGTGTAGCCGGACTTCGAGATGAGGATACGCAGTATTTT.